This TCR beta chain was sequenced during a study of blood T cell repertoires in COVID-19. Looking at the study overall: Whether acute or convalescent, the COVID-19 samples came from the United States, Italy and Spain.

Original methodology: Estimation of nucleated cell counts was performed using reference gene primer amplification. Clones were read by immunoSEQ multiplex PCR, and TCRdb kept only the in-frame ones, dropping some. The DNA was the basis for D and trimming; V, J and clone size are from that table. The table has 300,000 to 400,000 clones, approximately 90% seen once. The V gene end was trimmed by 6 bases and the J gene end by 6 bases; junction bases not matched to a gene: 10. Germline V lookup: CDR1 SNHLY, CDR2 FYNNEI. The CDR3 is 15 amino acids. The sample holds one count of this clone. The receptor was isolated from a woman aged 18-35 years who had recovered from COVID-19. The sequenced material came from peripheral blood. V usage is TRBV2 and J usage is TRBJ1-5; TRBD1 matches 8 bases. The DNA for the CDR3 is TGTGCCAGCAGCCCTGACAGGGGAGGGTCTCAGCCCCAGCATTTT. This encodes CASSPDRGGSQPQHF.